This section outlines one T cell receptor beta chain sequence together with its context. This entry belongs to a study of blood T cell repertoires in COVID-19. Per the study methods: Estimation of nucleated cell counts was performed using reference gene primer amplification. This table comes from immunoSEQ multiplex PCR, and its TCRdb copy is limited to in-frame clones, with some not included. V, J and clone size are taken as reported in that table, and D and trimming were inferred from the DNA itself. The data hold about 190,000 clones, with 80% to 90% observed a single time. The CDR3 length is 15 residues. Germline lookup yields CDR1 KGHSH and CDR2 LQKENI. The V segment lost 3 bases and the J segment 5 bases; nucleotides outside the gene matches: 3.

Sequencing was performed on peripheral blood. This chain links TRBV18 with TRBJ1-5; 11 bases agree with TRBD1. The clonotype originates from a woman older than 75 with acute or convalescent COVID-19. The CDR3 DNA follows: TGTGCCAGCTCACCTCGGACAGGGGGCGATCAGCCCCAGCATTTT. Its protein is CASSPRTGGDQPQHF.